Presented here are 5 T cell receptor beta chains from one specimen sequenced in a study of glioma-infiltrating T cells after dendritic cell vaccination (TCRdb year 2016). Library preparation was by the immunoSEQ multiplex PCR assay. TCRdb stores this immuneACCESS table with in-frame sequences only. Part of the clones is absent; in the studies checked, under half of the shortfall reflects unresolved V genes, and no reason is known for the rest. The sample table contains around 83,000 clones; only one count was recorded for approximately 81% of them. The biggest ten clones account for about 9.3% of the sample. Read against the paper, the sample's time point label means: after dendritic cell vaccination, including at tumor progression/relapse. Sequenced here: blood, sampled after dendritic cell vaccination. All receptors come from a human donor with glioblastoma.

CDR3 DNA: TGTGCCAGCAGTTTATCCCAGGCTAGCGGGAGAGATACGCAGTATTTT. It is translated as CASSLSQASGRDTQYF. The chain employs TRBV28 and TRBJ2-3; 10 nucleotides line up with TRBD2. Trimming cost V 1 base and J 5 bases; bases outside gene matches: 6. The germline CDR1 and CDR2 sequences are MDHEN and SYDVKM. This CDR3 is 16 amino acids long.

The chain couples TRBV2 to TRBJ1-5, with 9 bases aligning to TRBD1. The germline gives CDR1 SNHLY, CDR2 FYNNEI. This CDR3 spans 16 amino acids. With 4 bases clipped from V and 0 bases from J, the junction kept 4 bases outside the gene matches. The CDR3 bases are TGTGCCAGCAGTGGGACAGGGGTGTATAGCAATCAGCCCCAGCATTTT. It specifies CASSGTGVYSNQPQHF.

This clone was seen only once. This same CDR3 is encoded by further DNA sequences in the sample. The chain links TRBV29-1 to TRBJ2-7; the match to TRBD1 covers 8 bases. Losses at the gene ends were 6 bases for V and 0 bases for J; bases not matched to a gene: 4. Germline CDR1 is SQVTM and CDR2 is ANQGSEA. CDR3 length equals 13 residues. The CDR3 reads CSVRTGSSYEQYF. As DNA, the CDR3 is TGCAGCGTCAGGACAGGGAGCTCCTACGAGCAGTACTTC.

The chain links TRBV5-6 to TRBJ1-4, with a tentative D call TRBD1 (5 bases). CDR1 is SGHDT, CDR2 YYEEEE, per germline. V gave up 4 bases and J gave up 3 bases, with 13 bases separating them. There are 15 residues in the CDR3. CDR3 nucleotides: TGTGCCAGCAGCCTGGGCCAGGGCGCTAATGAAAAACTGTTTTTT. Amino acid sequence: CASSLGQGANEKLFF.

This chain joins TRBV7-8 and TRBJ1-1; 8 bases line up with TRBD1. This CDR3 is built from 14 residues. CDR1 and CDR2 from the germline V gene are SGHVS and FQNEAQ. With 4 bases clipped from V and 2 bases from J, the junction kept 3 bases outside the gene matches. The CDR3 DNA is TGTGCCAGCAGCTCCACAGGGGGAAACACTGAAGCTTTCTTT. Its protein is CASSSTGGNTEAFF.